A selection of T cell receptor beta chains follows, all from one sample in a study of blood T cell repertoires in COVID-19. TCRdb keeps only in-frame clones here, not all; method: immunoSEQ multiplex PCR. Of about 280,000 clones listed, approximately 86% are singletons. Sequenced sample: peripheral blood. All receptors derive from a woman in her seventies with COVID-19, enrolled during active disease. CDR3s include the opening cysteine and the closing phenylalanine or tryptophan. Clone sizes are given selectively: once, few, many, or a class where the clone is expanded.

>TRBJ2-7|TRBV12-2|.|18
CASRLVKGQGAVSYEQYF
>TRBJ1-2|TRBV27|.|18
CASSLYGGGLSINYGYTF
>TRBJ2-1|TRBV24-1|few|16
CATSDFLATSYNEQFF
>TRBJ1-2|TRBV5-1|.|16
CASSLIGDRAIYGYTF
>TRBJ1-2|TRBV29-1|once|13
CSVDEREYYGYTF
>TRBJ1-1|TRBV10-3|.|14
CAISPGQPNTEAFF
>TRBJ1-2|TRBV10-3|.|14
CAISVTGDNYGYTF
>TRBJ2-5|TRBV5-1|.|16
CASSSSGGARGETQYF
>TRBJ2-5|TRBV10-3|.|12
CAISESAETQYF
>TRBJ2-3|TRBV5-1|.|14
CASRSGTPTDTQYF
>TRBJ1-3|TRBV6-5|.|12
CASTGSGNTIYF
>TRBJ1-1|TRBV2|once|16
CASSTLVAKRNTEAFF
>TRBJ1-2|TRBV21-1|.|19
CASRPIHTRDRGRVYGYTF
>TRBJ2-7|TRBV13|once|13
CASSQATGSEQYF
>TRBJ2-7|TRBV4-1|.|14
CASSPLYVSYEQYF
>TRBJ1-2|TRBV5-1|.|14
CASSTGQTNYGYTF
>TRBJ1-1|TRBV4-3|.|14
CASSQESGGAWAFF
>TRBJ2-5|TRBV9|few|17
CASSAPSSGGARETQYF
>TRBJ2-1|TRBV5-1|.|16
CASSLDPSGGAVGQFF
>TRBJ2-2|TRBV7-2|.|16
CASSSVLAGSTGELFF
>TRBJ1-1|TRBV2|.|13
CASSAVGGTEAFF
>TRBJ1-3|TRBV5-1|.|15
CASSLQGAGGNTIYF
>TRBJ1-1|TRBV3-1/TRBV3-2|.|16
CASSSWGQYMNTEAFF
>TRBJ2-2|TRBV4-1|.|14
CASRNTGFPGELFF
>TRBJ1-2|TRBV6-2/TRBV6-3|.|15
CASSLREAPNYGYTF